The 26 T cell receptor beta chains reported below all come from one sample, sequenced in a study of CD4+ T cells in melanoma. Only in-frame clones appear in the TCRdb table, and some are missing; sequencing was by immunoSEQ multiplex PCR. The table records 110,000 to 150,000 clones, around nine tenths of them present only once. The source is a human donor with melanoma.

CDR3 nucleotide sequence: TGTGCCAGCAGCCACCGGGTTGGGATAACCTACAATGAGCAGTTCTTC. Its translation is CASSHRVGITYNEQFF. This chain links TRBV14 with TRBJ2-1; D call uncertain. CDR1 is SGHDN, CDR2 FVKESK, per germline. The CDR3 has 16 amino acids. With 3 bases removed from V and 2 bases from J, the gap between germline ends came to 14 bases.

This sequence joins TRBV6-5 and TRBJ2-4, with D perhaps matching TRBD1 (5 bases). Per germline, CDR1 MNHEY and CDR2 SVGAGI. The CDR3 is made up of 14 amino acids. Trimming cost V 2 bases and J 8 bases, with 13 bases left between them. The CDR3 is CASSYDRSRDIQYF. The CDR3 DNA follows: TGTGCCAGCAGTTACGACCGTTCCAGGGACATTCAGTACTTC.

This clone was counted a few times. The J gene is TRBJ2-3, the V gene TRBV4-1; no reliable D call. The CDR3 length is 17 residues. Germline loops: CDR1 MGHRA, CDR2 YSYEKL. The V end was cut by 1 base, the J end by 6 bases, with 20 bases between. CDR3 loop: CASSQGLGIGRRDTQYF. CDR3 bases: TGCGCCAGCAGCCAAGGGTTAGGGATCGGCCGCCGGGATACGCAGTATTTT.

The chain uses TRBV5-1 and TRBJ2-3; TRBD2 aligns across 12 bases. Germline CDR1 is SGHRS and CDR2 is YFSETQ. This CDR3 has 15 amino acids. The J segment lost 6 bases and the V segment lost 4 bases, leaving 6 bases of the junction unmatched. The chain's CDR3 is CASSPGGTSGDTQYF. The DNA for the CDR3 is TGCGCCAGCAGCCCAGGGGGGACTAGCGGGGATACGCAGTATTTT.

V is TRBV7-9 and J is TRBJ2-1, with 7 bases matching TRBD2. J lost 6 bases, V lost 3 bases, and 8 bases had no gene match. There are 15 residues in the CDR3. The germline V gene has CDR1 SEHNR and CDR2 FQNEAQ (reference sequence). CDR3 bases: TGTGCCAGCAGCTTGGGCGGCGGGAGCGGCAATGAGCAGTTCTTC. It encodes CASSLGGGSGNEQFF.

The rearrangement links TRBV7-9 to TRBJ2-7; 12 bases fit TRBD1. Germline V CDR1 and CDR2: SEHNR, FQNEAQ (reference sequence). The V gene end was trimmed by 5 bases and the J gene end by 3 bases; junction bases not matched to a gene: 8. This CDR3 has 16 residues. In DNA form, the CDR3 reads TGTGCCAGCAGCCTACCCCGGGACAGGGGGCTCTACGAGCAGTACTTC. Translated: CASSLPRDRGLYEQYF.

The chain uses TRBV18 and TRBJ1-2; the D gene is possibly TRBD1 (6 bases). The germline CDR1 and CDR2 sequences are KGHSH and LQKENI. V was clipped by 1 base and J by 6 bases, with 18 bases between them. The CDR3 contains 16 residues. The CDR3 region has the DNA TGTGCCAGCTCACCACTACAACGGGGACAAGCAAATGGCTACACCTTC. Protein product: CASSPLQRGQANGYTF.

The J gene is TRBJ2-2, the V gene TRBV7-3; possibly TRBD1 for D (5 bases). V shed 2 bases and J shed 4 bases, with 11 bases lying between them. CDR1 is SGHTA, CDR2 FQGTGA, per germline. The CDR3 length is 15 residues. The CDR3: CASSLEGVPTGELFF. The CDR3 region has the DNA TGTGCCAGCAGCTTAGAAGGGGTCCCCACCGGGGAGCTGTTTTTT.

The chain carries TRBV2 and TRBJ2-7; no clear D gene. The length of the CDR3 is 15 residues. V was clipped by 6 bases and J by 6 bases, with 21 bases between them. Germline CDR1 SNHLY, CDR2 FYNNEI. The CDR3 nucleotides are TGTGCCAGCAGCCTTTTGGCTAGTATGGTATCCGAGCAGTACTTC. This translates into CASSLLASMVSEQYF.

In its sample, this clone was seen once. The chain has TRBV6-1 and TRBJ2-7, with D possibly matching TRBD1 (7 bases). Trimming took off 3 bases at V and 0 bases at J, with 15 bases between the two ends. Germline values: CDR1 MNHNS, CDR2 SASEGT. CDR3 size: 16 residues. CDR3 amino acids: CASSDMPQGGSYEQYF. CDR3 bases: TGTGCCAGCAGTGATATGCCCCAGGGGGGCTCCTACGAGCAGTACTTC.

This chain connects TRBV30 to TRBJ2-1, with D perhaps TRBD1 (6 bases). This CDR3 is built from 12 residues. CDR1 and CDR2 (germline): GTSNPN, SVGIG (reference sequence). The ends were cut back, 5 bases at V and 9 bases at J, with 14 bases in the middle. The CDR3 protein is CAWEFQGTEQFF. The CDR3 DNA sequence: TGTGCCTGGGAATTCCAGGGGACTGAGCAGTTCTTC.

The chain carries TRBV6-5 and TRBJ2-7, with D unresolved. Germline V lookup: CDR1 MNHEY, CDR2 SVGAGI. The CDR3 is 14 amino acids. The V gene lost 5 bases and the J gene lost 1 base, with 12 bases spanning the gap. The CDR3 spells CASSTPGLSYEQYF. The DNA of the CDR3 is TGTGCCAGCAGTACCCCAGGCCTTTCCTACGAGCAGTACTTC.

The chain links TRBV30 to TRBJ1-1; no firm D call. V was clipped by 6 bases and J by 3 bases, with 14 bases between them. The CDR3 is 13 amino acids. The germline V gene encodes CDR1 GTSNPN and CDR2 SVGIG (reference sequence). The CDR3 region has the DNA TGTGCCTGCCTGGCCTACGGAGACACTGAAGCTTTCTTT. Translating gives CACLAYGDTEAFF.

CDR3 sequence reads: CHFYTGELFF. The DNA for the CDR3 is TGTCATTTCTACACCGGGGAGCTGTTTTTT. The chain recombines TRBV6-4 with TRBJ2-2, with D uncertain. Germline values: CDR1 MRHNA, CDR2 SNTAGT. The CDR3 is made up of 10 amino acids.

V is TRBV6-6 and J is TRBJ1-4, with TRBD1 identical over 8 bases. Trimming cost V 2 bases and J 11 bases; bases outside gene matches: 10. The CDR3 is made up of 15 amino acids. Germline loops: CDR1 MNHNY, CDR2 SVGAGI (reference sequence). The CDR3 coding sequence is TGTGCCAGCAGTTACCCTGACAGGGGCGGCCAGAAACTGTTTTTT. It encodes CASSYPDRGGQKLFF.

This clone was seen only a few times. V and J are TRBV4-1 and TRBJ1-2; 8 bases fit TRBD1. The CDR3 has 16 residues. V lost 1 base, J lost 2 bases, and 6 bases stayed unmatched. Germline CDR1 is MGHRA and CDR2 is YSYEKL. The CDR3 reads CASSQGTGILNYGYTF. The DNA of the CDR3 is TGCGCCAGCAGCCAAGGGACAGGGATCCTCAACTATGGCTACACCTTC.

This chain links TRBV5-1 with TRBJ2-5; TRBD1 matches at 7 bases. This CDR3 contains 15 residues. Trimming at V came to 4 bases and at J to 0 bases, leaving 6 bases not matched to a gene. Germline V gene data show CDR1 as SGHRS and CDR2 as YFSETQ. The CDR3 loop is CASSTQGKYQETQYF. As DNA, the CDR3 is TGCGCCAGCAGCACACAGGGGAAATACCAAGAGACCCAGTACTTC.

The chain links TRBV5-1 to TRBJ2-6; D gene unclear. CDR3 size: 14 residues. Trimming shortened V by 4 bases and J by 4 bases, and 9 bases separated the two germline ends. Per the germline V gene, CDR1 is SGHRS and CDR2 is YFSETQ. The CDR3 protein is CASSPLTGANVLTF. In nucleotides, the CDR3 is TGCGCCAGCAGCCCGTTGACGGGGGCCAACGTCCTGACTTTC.

The J gene is TRBJ2-1, the V gene TRBV11-2; weak D call: TRBD1 (6 bases). The CDR3 sequence is 14 residues long. The germline V gene encodes CDR1 SGHAT and CDR2 FQNNGV. The V gene lost 2 bases and the J gene lost 3 bases, with 8 bases spanning the gap. The CDR3 nucleotides read TGTGCCAGCAGCTTAACGACAGGCTACAATGAGCAGTTCTTC. This codes for CASSLTTGYNEQFF.

The chain joins TRBV28 to TRBJ2-2; D remains ambiguous. CDR1 and CDR2 from the germline V gene are MDHEN and SYDVKM. Trimming stripped 6 bases from V and 10 bases from J, with 18 bases between. The CDR3 length is 14 residues. CDR3 sequence: CASSPSRPPPELFF. The CDR3 DNA sequence: TGTGCCAGCAGCCCCAGCAGACCCCCGCCGGAGCTGTTTTTT.

The chain is built from TRBV19 and TRBJ1-5, with D perhaps matching TRBD1 (5 bases). The CDR3 loop spans 13 amino acids. V lost 8 bases and J 6 bases, leaving 14 bases between the germline ends. CDR1 is LNHDA, CDR2 SQIVND, per germline (reference sequence). In DNA form, the CDR3 reads TGTGCCAGTTGCCCCCTGGGGACTCAGCCCCAGCATTTT. Translating it yields CASCPLGTQPQHF.

This sequence joins TRBV11-3 and TRBJ2-2; weak D call: TRBD2 (6 bases). CDR1 and CDR2 (germline): SGHNT, YENEEA. The V end was cut by 5 bases, the J end by 0 bases, with 13 bases between. The CDR3 consists of 16 residues. CDR3 DNA sequence: TGTGCCAGCAGCCCCAGGACTAAGACGAACACCGGGGAGCTGTTTTTT. Its protein product is CASSPRTKTNTGELFF.

The chain couples TRBV29-1 to TRBJ2-3; 7 bases match TRBD1. This CDR3 is 15 amino acids long. Trimming removed 7 bases from V and 1 base from J; junction bases left unmatched: 11. Germline CDR1 is SQVTM and CDR2 is ANQGSEA. In DNA, the CDR3 is TGCAGCGCCAACCATCCCGGGACAGGCACAGATACGCAGTATTTT. Its protein is CSANHPGTGTDTQYF.

V and J are TRBV7-9 and TRBJ1-1; 8 positions agree with TRBD1. The CDR3 has 14 amino acids. The germline CDR1 and CDR2 sequences are SEHNR and FQNEAQ (reference sequence). The J segment lost 3 bases and the V segment lost 4 bases, leaving 4 bases of the junction unmatched. As DNA, the CDR3 is TGTGCCAGCAGCTCTCGGGGACAGGACACTGAAGCTTTCTTT. Translating it yields CASSSRGQDTEAFF.

V and J are TRBV15 and TRBJ1-2; TRBD1 might be the D (6 bases). Germline CDR1 is LNHNV and CDR2 is YYDKDF (reference sequence). The CDR3 length is 14 residues. The germline V and J ends were trimmed by 5 bases and 4 bases, with 14 bases remaining between them. CDR3 protein: CATSRTGQSYGYTF. The CDR3 DNA is TGTGCCACCAGCCGGACCGGACAGTCCTATGGCTACACCTTC.

This chain joins TRBV9 and TRBJ1-1, with unresolved D. V lost 2 bases, J lost 6 bases, and 14 bases lay in between. The CDR3 consists of 14 residues. Germline V lookup: CDR1 SGDLS, CDR2 YYNGEE. The CDR3 protein is CASSVRLRSSEAFF. The DNA of the CDR3 is TGTGCCAGCAGCGTCCGGCTCCGGAGCTCTGAAGCTTTCTTT.